This TCR beta chain comes out of a study of cytomegalovirus exposure and HLA in healthy donors. Amplification used 60 Vbeta primers and 13 Jbeta primers. Sequencing was performed with immunoSEQ multiplex PCR; in TCRdb, only in-frame clones are kept and a portion is missing. The sample records approximately 120,000 clones, around 80% being singletons. Germline CDR1 and CDR2: SGHNT and YYREEE (reference sequence). V lost 0 bases and J 5 bases, leaving 13 bases between the germline ends. This CDR3 spans 15 amino acids. The V call is TRBV5-4, the J call TRBJ2-3; the D gene is possibly TRBD2 (5 bases). Material: PBMCs. This sequence was found in a woman aged 30 to 39 in good health and CMV-seronegative. CDR3 DNA: TGTGCCAGCAGCTTGGCGAGGGTGTCAGGAGATACGCAGTATTTT. As protein: CASSLARVSGDTQYF.